The next 16 T cell receptor beta chains were all read from a single sample in a study of T cell repertoires in cytomegalovirus infection. For these TCRs, the target antigens are not known. Each CDR3 protein is one row after TCRdb ran MiXCR on the reads. The sample carries 250,000 to 300,000 distinct CDR3 sequences, less than 25% recorded once. Sample: cultured PBMCs, taken from culture after CMV antigen stimulation. The origin of the receptors is a human donor in good health (CMV status not recorded). Some clones in this sample may be carry-over from other donors' samples.

This clonotype was seen many times. This CDR3 is CASSLQWSGANVLTF. The CDR3 DNA sequence: TGTGCCAGCAGCTTACAATGGTCTGGGGCCAACGTCCTGACTTTC. This chain uses TRBV7-9 with TRBJ2-6; D unclear. Germline V lookup: CDR1 SEHNR, CDR2 FQNEAQ (reference sequence). V was cut by 2 bases and J by 1 base, with 6 bases left in between. The CDR3 is made up of 15 amino acids. The whole variable domain, remainder taken from reference TRBV7-9 and TRBJ2-6, is DTGVSQNPRHKITKRGQNVTFRCDPISEHNRLYWYRQTLGQGPEFLTYFQNEAQLEKSRLLSDRFSAERPKGSFSTLEIQRTEQGDSAMYLCASSLQWSGANVLTFGAGSRLTVL.

This clonotype has more than one count but fewer than ten. The J gene is TRBJ2-6, the V gene TRBV4-1; D is unclear. Germline-derived CDR1 and CDR2 are MGHRA and YSYEKL. Trimming left V 5 bases short and J 2 bases short, with 16 bases between. The CDR3 sequence is 17 residues long. The CDR3 region is CASSLELTQTGANVLTF. The CDR3 nucleotides read TGCGCCAGCAGCTTAGAACTAACGCAGACTGGGGCCAACGTCCTGACTTTC.

This chain connects TRBV27 to TRBJ1-4; D gene ambiguous. V was trimmed by 1 base and J by 3 bases, leaving 3 bases between them. The CDR3 loop spans 13 amino acids. Germline lookup yields CDR1 MNHEY and CDR2 SMNVEV (reference sequence). Written as DNA, the CDR3 is TGTGCCAGCAGTTTATTCCCTAATGAAAAACTGTTTTTT. Protein sequence: CASSLFPNEKLFF.

This clonotype was counted a few times. The J gene is TRBJ2-1, the V gene TRBV28; TRBD2 agrees at 8 bases. The ends lost 7 bases at V and 9 bases at J; junction bases unmatched: 20. This CDR3 region has 17 residues. The germline gives CDR1 MDHEN, CDR2 SYDVKM. The DNA for the CDR3 is TGTGCCAGCAAACGGACCGCGGGGGGAGTGAATACAGTTGAGCAGTTCTTC. Translating it yields CASKRTAGGVNTVEQFF.

The sample holds many counts of this clonotype. This chain links TRBV7-2 with TRBJ2-1; 9 bases align to TRBD2. The CDR3 totals 15 residues. With 6 bases clipped from V and 2 bases from J, the junction kept 5 bases outside the gene matches. Germline CDR1 SGHTA, CDR2 FQGNSA. The CDR3 reads CASRTREGTYNEQFF. In DNA form, the CDR3 reads TGTGCCAGCAGAACGCGGGAGGGGACCTACAATGAGCAGTTCTTC.

This chain connects TRBV2 to TRBJ1-3, with a tentative D call TRBD1 (5 bases). CDR1 is SNHLY, CDR2 FYNNEI, per germline. V dropped 7 bases and J dropped 1 base, with 17 bases sitting between them. The CDR3 consists of 16 residues. The CDR3 DNA reads as TGTGCCAGCATACGGGACCTTAGAAGGTCTGGAAACACCATATATTTT. As protein: CASIRDLRRSGNTIYF.

This rearrangement joins TRBV2 to TRBJ2-1, with 8 bases matching TRBD2. Germline V lookup: CDR1 SNHLY, CDR2 FYNNEI. The ends lost 6 bases at V and 2 bases at J; junction bases unmatched: 9. CDR3 length equals 16 residues. The CDR3 region is CASRTSAGVTYNEQFF. The CDR3 region has the DNA TGTGCCAGCAGGACTTCAGCGGGAGTTACCTACAATGAGCAGTTCTTC.

The table lists this clonotype with many counts. V usage is TRBV11-3 and J usage is TRBJ2-1; D may match TRBD1 or TRBD2 (5 bases each). Germline V gene sequence: CDR1 SGHNT, CDR2 YENEEA. With 7 bases removed from V and 0 bases from J, the gap between germline ends came to 10 bases. The CDR3 totals 14 residues. DNA for the CDR3: TGTGCCAGCATTAAGGGGAGCTCCTACAATGAGCAGTTCTTC. This codes for CASIKGSSYNEQFF.

This clonotype was counted a few times. The CDR3 bases are TGTGCCAGCAGTTTATCGATAGCGGGTTACGAGCAGTACTTC. It translates to CASSLSIAGYEQYF. The gene calls are TRBV27 and TRBJ2-7; 7 bases map to TRBD2. Unmatched junction bases numbered 3, after V lost 0 bases and J lost 4 bases. Per the germline V gene, CDR1 is MNHEY and CDR2 is SMNVEV (reference sequence). The CDR3 totals 14 residues.

The rearrangement joins TRBV6-1 to TRBJ1-1, with D unresolved. V gave up 6 bases and J gave up 0 bases, with 14 bases separating them. Germline CDR1 is MNHNS and CDR2 is SASEGT. The CDR3 sequence is 15 residues long. The CDR3 here is CASSQYQNLNTEAFF. The CDR3 region has the DNA TGTGCCAGCAGCCAATATCAGAACCTGAACACTGAAGCTTTCTTT.

This clonotype was observed many times. This chain connects TRBV7-2 to TRBJ2-1; 11 nucleotides agree with TRBD2. In germline, CDR1 is SGHTA, CDR2 FQGNSA. Trimming removed 4 bases from V and 7 bases from J; junction bases left unmatched: 6. The CDR3 is 15 amino acids. The CDR3 nucleotides are TGTGCCAGCAGCTCCCAACTAGCGGGAGTAAATGAGCAGTTCTTC. Translation: CASSSQLAGVNEQFF.

Ten or more counts support this clonotype. The chain couples TRBV28 to TRBJ2-5; D tentatively fits TRBD1 or TRBD2 (5 bases each). This CDR3 has 17 amino acids. Trimming removed 4 bases at V and 2 bases at J, with 20 bases between. Looked up from germline, CDR1 is MDHEN and CDR2 is SYDVKM. The CDR3 spells CASSYNYGAVLQETQYF. The CDR3 nucleotides read TGTGCCAGCAGTTATAATTACGGGGCAGTACTACAAGAGACCCAGTACTTC.

This chain uses TRBV11-3 with TRBJ1-5; 7 bases align to TRBD1. The CDR3 is made up of 17 amino acids. The germline V gene has CDR1 SGHNT and CDR2 YENEEA. Unmatched junction bases numbered 15, after V lost 7 bases and J lost 3 bases. CDR3 sequence (DNA): TGTGCCAGCACGGTGGGCGGGACAGTCAACCTCAATCAGCCCCAGCATTTT. It specifies CASTVGGTVNLNQPQHF.

The chain links TRBV12-3 or TRBV12-4 to TRBJ2-2; 14 bases map to TRBD2. This CDR3 contains 16 residues. The V gene end was trimmed by 6 bases and the J gene end by 6 bases; junction bases not matched to a gene: 6. The CDR3 DNA sequence: TGTGCCAGCAGCCAACCGGGACTAGCGGGAGCCGGGGAGCTGTTTTTT. The encoded protein is CASSQPGLAGAGELFF.

This clonotype has only a few counts. V and J are TRBV19 and TRBJ1-1; D is unresolved. The germline V gene encodes CDR1 LNHDA and CDR2 SQIVND (reference sequence). This CDR3 is built from 16 residues. The V gene lost 0 bases and the J gene lost 0 bases, with 11 bases spanning the gap. For the CDR3, the DNA is TGTGCCAGTAGTATAGATCGGGTGGCCTTGAACACTGAAGCTTTCTTT. Translation gives CASSIDRVALNTEAFF.

V usage is TRBV7-2 and J usage is TRBJ2-1, with a weak D call TRBD2 (5 bases). The CDR3 has 13 residues. Germline V gene lookup returns CDR1 SGHTA and CDR2 FQGNSA. V gave up 5 bases and J gave up 9 bases, with 14 bases separating them. Here the CDR3 reads CASSPSTRAEQFF. The CDR3 DNA reads as TGTGCCAGCAGCCCATCCACGAGGGCTGAGCAGTTCTTC.